These 10 T cell receptor beta chains were sequenced from one sample in a study of shared clonotypes between healthy human individuals. Clones were read by immunoSEQ multiplex PCR, and TCRdb kept only the in-frame ones, dropping some. Of about 2,500,000 clones in the sample, just over 90% are singletons; the top ten hold 0.14%. The sequencing input was naive CD4+ T cells sorted from blood. Subset given: CD45RA+ positively selected. The receptors originated from a man younger than 35 in good health.

The chain recombines TRBV5-1 with TRBJ1-1; 9 nucleotides agree with TRBD1. Germline lookup yields CDR1 SGHRS and CDR2 YFSETQ. The V gene end was trimmed by 7 bases and the J gene end by 3 bases; junction bases not matched to a gene: 10. This CDR3 is built from 15 residues. The CDR3 DNA reads TGCGCCAGCTCCCGGGACAGGGTAGCGGACACTGAAGCTTTCTTT. It translates to CASSRDRVADTEAFF. The whole variable domain, remainder taken from reference TRBV5-1 and TRBJ1-1, is KAGVTQTPRYLIKTRGQQVTLSCSPISGHRSVSWYQQTPGQGLQFLFEYFSETQRNKGNFPGRFSGRQFSNSRSEMNVSTLELGDSALYLCASSRDRVADTEAFFGQGTRLTVV.

The chain is built from TRBV28 and TRBJ2-7; D not certain. Trimming took off 3 bases at V and 2 bases at J, with 11 bases between the two ends. The CDR3 loop spans 14 amino acids. The germline CDR1 and CDR2 sequences are MDHEN and SYDVKM. The CDR3 region is CASSFGGRTYEQYF. DNA for the CDR3: TGTGCCAGCAGTTTCGGCGGCAGAACCTACGAGCAGTACTTC.

The chain joins TRBV2 to TRBJ2-5; D gene unclear. V lost 1 base to trimming and J lost 11 bases, with 8 bases between them. The germline V gene encodes CDR1 SNHLY and CDR2 FYNNEI. The CDR3 loop spans 11 amino acids. CDR3 sequence (DNA): TGTGCCAGCAGTGAAGGAGTGCGTCAGTACTTC. It specifies CASSEGVRQYF.

The genes are TRBV5-6 and TRBJ1-2; 7 nucleotides match TRBD1. CDR3 size: 14 residues. Trimming took 0 bases from V and 7 from J; bases not matched to a gene: 6. The V gene's germline CDR1 is SGHDT and CDR2 YYEEEE. In DNA form, the CDR3 reads TGTGCCAGCAGCTTGGAAACAGGGGCGGGTGGCTACACCTTC. Translated: CASSLETGAGGYTF.

The rearrangement uses TRBV2 and TRBJ1-2, with a tentative D call TRBD1 (5 bases). V was cut by 7 bases and J by 13 bases, with 19 bases left in between. The CDR3 runs to 12 residues. CDR1 and CDR2 (germline): SNHLY, FYNNEI. The CDR3 loop is CASTPGSKFGTF. CDR3 in DNA: TGTGCCAGCACCCCAGGGAGTAAGTTCGGCACCTTC.

The chain has TRBV18 and TRBJ2-3; D unclear. Trimming removed 2 bases from V and 4 bases from J, with 7 bases in between. CDR3 length: 13 amino acids. Looked up from germline, CDR1 is KGHSH and CDR2 is LQKENI. The CDR3 sequence: CASSPIRADTQYF. The CDR3 DNA reads TGTGCCAGCTCACCAATAAGGGCAGATACGCAGTATTTT.

The V and J genes are TRBV28 and TRBJ1-5; no clear D gene. This CDR3 comprises 14 residues. The germline CDR1 and CDR2 sequences are MDHEN and SYDVKM. The ends were cut back, 7 bases at V and 4 bases at J, with 14 bases in the middle. The CDR3 coding sequence is TGTGCCAGCACCCCACGGGCCGATAATCAGCCCCAGCATTTT. The encoded protein is CASTPRADNQPQHF.

This clone was seen once. The chain carries TRBV19 and TRBJ1-5, with D tentatively TRBD1 (5 bases). CDR1 LNHDA and CDR2 SQIVND come from the germline V gene (reference sequence). V dropped 4 bases and J dropped 5 bases, with 12 bases sitting between them. CDR3 length equals 14 residues. The CDR3 region is CASSRGVEDQPQHF. The CDR3, as DNA: TGTGCCAGTAGTAGGGGGGTGGAGGATCAGCCCCAGCATTTT.

Here the CDR3 reads CASSLGQGTGTEAFF. The CDR3 nucleotides are TGTGCCAGCAGTCTCGGACAGGGAACGGGCACTGAAGCTTTCTTT. The chain is built from TRBV27 and TRBJ1-1, with 8 bases aligning to TRBD1. Trimming removed 5 bases from V and 4 bases from J; junction bases left unmatched: 9. Germline CDR1 reads MNHEY; CDR2 reads SMNVEV (reference sequence). The CDR3 loop spans 15 amino acids.

This chain links TRBV5-6 with TRBJ1-4; 7 bases align to TRBD1. V lost 3 bases, J lost 3 bases, and 2 bases stayed unmatched. Germline lookup yields CDR1 SGHDT and CDR2 YYEEEE. This CDR3 region has 14 residues. The CDR3 coding sequence is TGTGCCAGCAGCTATAGGGGGCCTAATGAAAAACTGTTTTTT. Protein: CASSYRGPNEKLFF.